This TCR beta chain was documented in a study of memory CD4+ T cells and cytomegalovirus serostatus. Looking at the study overall: Donors were healthy Belgian adults, about ten CMV seropositive and about two dozen seronegative.

The ends were cut back, 1 base at V and 5 bases at J, with 18 bases in the middle. This CDR3 has 17 amino acids. CDR1 and CDR2 (germline): SGHTA, FQGNSA. The sort gate was single viable CD3+CD4+CD8-CD45RO+ cells for memory CD4+ T cells. Total CD4+ T cells were enriched by CD4 positive selection. Original analysis: Out-of-frame sequences were removed, leaving a few million distinct TCRbeta sequences. TCRdb's table, derived via immunoSEQ multiplex PCR, lists solely in-frame clones and lacks some. V and J calls and clone size are copied from that table; D and trimming were computed from the DNA. The sample lists about 56,000 clones, 70% to 80% occurring once. Study findings and constraints: About 40% of the roughly 160 known CMV-associated TCRbeta sequences appeared in CD4+ memory.

Notes on this clone: Its target is unknown.

The sequenced material came from memory CD4+ T cells from blood. This receptor was obtained from an adult in good health and CMV-seropositive. This chain links TRBV7-2 with TRBJ2-1; D possibly uses TRBD1 or TRBD2 (5 bases each). The CDR3 is CASSLGGGKYGDNEQFF. As DNA, the CDR3 is TGTGCCAGCAGCTTAGGGGGCGGTAAATACGGGGACAATGAGCAGTTCTTC. Looking up the rest from reference TRBV7-2 and TRBJ2-1 gives the full variable domain: GAGVSQSPSNKVTEKGKDVELRCDPISGHTALYWYRQSLGQGLEFLIYFQGNSAPDKSGLPSDRFSAERTGGSVSTLTIQRTQQEDSAVYLCASSLGGGKYGDNEQFFGPGTRLTVL.